These T cell receptor beta chains were read from a single sample in a study of CD8+ T cells in alopecia areata. Only in-frame clones appear in the TCRdb table, and some are missing; sequencing was by immunoSEQ multiplex PCR. In the table there are around 12,000 clones, 60% of which are singletons. The sample comprised skin. These receptors came from a human donor with alopecia areata. Both conserved end residues are trimmed from each CDR3.

TRBJ2-3	TRBV5-4	ASSLRTSTDTQY
TRBJ1-2	TRBV7-3	ASSLVAAGHGYT
TRBJ2-7	TRBV7-9	ASSGSGTPRGEQY
TRBJ2-2	TRBV28	ASSLWGNTGELF
TRBJ2-5	TRBV7-2	ASSAAGRTSGALKTQY
TRBJ2-5	TRBV11-2	ASSLGRLIGRDQETQY
TRBJ1-1	TRBV7-9	ASSFQGVGVTEAF
TRBJ2-5	TRBV7-2	ASSKRGLLEETQY
TRBJ1-2	TRBV6-1	ASSELNYGYT
TRBJ2-1	TRBV5-1	ASSGLAGSSYNEQF
-	TRBV10-3	AISVDTFSYEQY
TRBJ1-1	TRBV19	ASSIRGGRTEAF
TRBJ2-2	TRBV7-3	ASSITGTGGAGELF
TRBJ2-6	TRBV4-2	ASSQPGWTLTRGGANVLT
TRBJ2-1	TRBV27	ASSSKLPSSGRSYNKQF